Given below is one TCR beta chain in context. This entry is derived from a study of blood T cell repertoires in COVID-19. About the study: Material from acute and convalescent COVID-19 was sourced from the United States, Italy and Spain. In each case, the material was cDNA or gDNA derived from T cells, B-cell-depleted T cells, or PBMCs.

In the authors' methods: Amplifying reference gene primers gave estimates of nucleated cell counts. Using immunoSEQ multiplex PCR, the repertoire was profiled, and TCRdb retains in-frame clones only, with some absent. That table gives V, J and clone size, and the DNA gave D and trimming. The sample holds fewer than 70,000 clones, more than 70% seen once. One Seattle source followed patients from active infection through their disease course. The CDR3 is 16 residues long. Germline V lookup: CDR1 GTSNPN, CDR2 SVGIG (reference sequence). V was clipped by 0 bases and J by 0 bases; unmatched bases: 5. The origin of this receptor is a man aged 30-40 years with COVID-19, enrolled during active disease. The chain employs TRBV30 and TRBJ2-7; 10 bases are a match to TRBD1. Sample: peripheral blood. This chain's CDR3 is CAWSVVGTGDSYEQYF. CDR3 bases: TGTGCCTGGAGTGTGGTAGGGACAGGGGACTCCTACGAGCAGTACTTC.